A selection of T cell receptor beta chains follows, all from one sample in a study of shared clonotypes between healthy human individuals. Generated by immunoSEQ multiplex PCR, the TCRdb table keeps only in-frame clones and is missing some. Seen here are over 2,000,000 clones, 90% to 95% observed once, and the top ten hold 1.5% to 2%. The source material was naive CD8+ T cells from PBMCs. The receptor set was obtained from a man aged 18 to 29 in good health. Some clones in this sample may be carry-over from other donors' samples. CDR3s include the opening cysteine and the closing phenylalanine or tryptophan. The D gene is left open where the match is weak. Clone size is given for some rows only: seen once, a few or many times, or a class if the clone is expanded.

v_call	j_call	d_call	clone_size	cdr3_nt	cdr3_aa
TRBV10-3	TRBJ2-3	-	-	TGTGCCATCACCCGTAGTTCTAGCACAGATACGCAGTATTTT	CAITRSSSTDTQYF
TRBV5-4	TRBJ2-2	-	-	TGTGCCAGCAGTGGGGGCCGACCCCCTACAAACACCGGGGAGCTGTTTTTT	CASSGGRPPTNTGELFF
TRBV2	TRBJ2-3	TRBD2	-	TGTGCCAGCAGTGACACCTTAGCGGGCGAGGGGACAGATACGCAGTATTTT	CASSDTLAGEGTDTQYF
TRBV2	TRBJ1-5	-	-	TGTGCCAGCAGTGAACGAGGGGCCGCAAATCAGCCCCAGCATTTT	CASSERGAANQPQHF
TRBV4-1	TRBJ2-7	-	-	TGCGCCAGCAGCCAAGATCAGACCCTCAGCTCCTACGAGCAGTACTTC	CASSQDQTLSSYEQYF
TRBV25-1	TRBJ1-2	-	-	TGTGCCAGCAGTTTCGGACAGAATAACTATGGCTACACCTTC	CASSFGQNNYGYTF
TRBV5-1	TRBJ2-1	TRBD2	-	TGCGCCAGCAGCCCAGAACCCGGGGGGTACTCCTACAATGAGCAGTTCTTC	CASSPEPGGYSYNEQFF
TRBV28	TRBJ1-5	-	-	TGTGCCAGCAGTTTGGGGCAGGGGCATCAGCCCCAGCATTTT	CASSLGQGHQPQHF
TRBV9	TRBJ2-7	TRBD1	-	TGTGCCAGCACCCCGGGACAGGGTCCCTACGAGCAGTACTTC	CASTPGQGPYEQYF
TRBV5-1	TRBJ2-7	-	-	TGCGCCAGCAGCTTGGCCACCCACGAGCAGTACTTC	CASSLATHEQYF
TRBV28	TRBJ1-2	TRBD1	-	TGTGCCAGCCATGGATTGGACAGGGACGTGCGTTTAACCTATGGCTACACCTTC	CASHGLDRDVRLTYGYTF
TRBV5-6	TRBJ2-4	-	once	TGTGCCAGCAGCGACTTGGGCGACATTCAGTACTTC	CASSDLGDIQYF
TRBV2	TRBJ2-7	-	-	TGTGCCAGCAGTGAGGGCGGGAACACCTACGAGCAGTACTTC	CASSEGGNTYEQYF
TRBV7-8	TRBJ1-3	TRBD1	-	TGTGCCAGCAGCCCGACAGGGCGCGGAAACACCATATATTTT	CASSPTGRGNTIYF
TRBV19	TRBJ1-1	-	-	TGTGCCAGTACGTTAGCGGGGAACACTGAAGCTTTCTTT	CASTLAGNTEAFF
TRBV10-3	TRBJ2-2	-	-	TGTGCCATCAGTGATGTAGGAGGGATCGACACCGGGGAGCTGTTTTTT	CAISDVGGIDTGELFF
TRBV9	TRBJ1-1	-	-	TGTGCCAGCAGCGTAGCTCCCGAGGGTAATGAAGTTGCTTTCTTT	CASSVAPEGNEVAFF
TRBV9	TRBJ1-1	-	-	TGTGCCAGCAGCGAACAGGGTGGGGACACTGAAGCTTTCTTT	CASSEQGGDTEAFF
TRBV5-4	TRBJ2-7	-	-	TGTGCCAGCAGCTTGGACCCCGGGGGGCACCCCTCCTACGAGCAGTACTTC	CASSLDPGGHPSYEQYF
TRBV7-9	TRBJ2-7	TRBD2	-	TGTGCCAGCAGCTTAGATAGCGGGAGAGTTGGGCAGTACTTC	CASSLDSGRVGQYF
TRBV27	TRBJ1-6	-	-	TGTGCCAGCAGTTATAATTCACCCCTCCACTTT	CASSYNSPLHF
TRBV7-8	TRBJ2-3	TRBD2	-	TGTGCCAGCAGCTTAGCTCTAGCGGGCACAGATACGCAGTATTTT	CASSLALAGTDTQYF
TRBV7-8	TRBJ1-1	-	-	TGTGCCAGCAGCCAGCAGCTGAACACTGAAGCTTTCTTT	CASSQQLNTEAFF